The sequence of this T cell receptor beta chain was determined in a study of blood T cell repertoires in COVID-19. Study-wide background: The United States, Italy and Spain provided the acute and convalescent COVID-19 samples.

This clone showed up just a few times. The authors' processing: Amplifying reference gene primers gave estimates of nucleated cell counts. Sequencing was performed with immunoSEQ multiplex PCR; in TCRdb, only in-frame clones are kept and a portion is missing. V and J calls plus clone size are reproduced from that table; the DNA served to infer D and trimming. The table has about 170,000 clones, 80% to 85% seen once. The CDR3 totals 13 residues. V lost 2 bases and J 7 bases, leaving 11 bases between the germline ends. Per germline, CDR1 SEHNR and CDR2 FQNEAQ (reference sequence). The sequencing input was peripheral blood. This TCR came from a man in his 70s with active or convalescent COVID-19. V and J are TRBV7-9 and TRBJ1-1, with a tentative D call TRBD1 (5 bases). CDR3 loop: CASSLSGVGEAFF. CDR3 bases: TGTGCCAGCAGCTTATCGGGGGTCGGTGAAGCTTTCTTT.